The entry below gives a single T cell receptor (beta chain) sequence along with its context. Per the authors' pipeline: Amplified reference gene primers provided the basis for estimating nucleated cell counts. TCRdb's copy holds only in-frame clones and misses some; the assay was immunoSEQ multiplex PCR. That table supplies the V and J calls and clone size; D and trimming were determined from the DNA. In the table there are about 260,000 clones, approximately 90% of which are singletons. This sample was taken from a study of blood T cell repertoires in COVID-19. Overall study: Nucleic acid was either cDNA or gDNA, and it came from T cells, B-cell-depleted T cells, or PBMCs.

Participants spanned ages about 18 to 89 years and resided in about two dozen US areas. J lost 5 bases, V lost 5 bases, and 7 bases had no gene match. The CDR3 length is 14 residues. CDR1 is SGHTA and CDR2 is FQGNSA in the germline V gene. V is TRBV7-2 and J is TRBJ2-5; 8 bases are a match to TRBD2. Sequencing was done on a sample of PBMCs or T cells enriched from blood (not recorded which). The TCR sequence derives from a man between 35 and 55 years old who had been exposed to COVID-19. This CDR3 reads CASSPSGGGETQYF. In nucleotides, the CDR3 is TGTGCCAGCAGCCCCAGCGGGGGAGGGGAGACCCAGTACTTC.